This T cell receptor beta chain was obtained from a study of T-cell memory formation after mild COVID-19. After 5'RACE with constant-segment primers, TCR alpha and TCR beta cDNA libraries carrying sample barcodes and UMIs were obtained. MiXCR, applied by TCRdb to the 5' RACE reads, yields one record per CDR3 protein. Of approximately 350,000 distinct CDR3 sequences in the sample, approximately 15% are singletons; the top ten hold roughly 22%. In regard to this clonotype: The antigen remains undetermined. Since a much larger clone is just one base distant, this may be a read error. A read error is likely, as this CDR3 ends without the conserved phenylalanine or tryptophan.

Study-wide points: Within pre-infection memory, some responding clones were found, suggesting cross-reactive memory joined.

V was trimmed by 3 bases and J by 0 bases, leaving 8 bases between them. The CDR3 spans 14 residues. Per the germline V gene, CDR1 is SGHRS and CDR2 is YFSETQ. The sequencing sample was made of PBMCs or a T cell subset sorted from them (not recorded which). This sequence was found in a man between 18 and 35 years old who had mild COVID-19 (a few samples of this study predate the infection). Cell type and time point are not known. The gene calls are TRBV5-1 and TRBJ2-3; D gene uncertain. The CDR3 sequence is CASSSTDSTDTQYV. The CDR3 DNA is TGCGCCAGCAGCTCTACAGACAGCACAGATACGCAGTATGTT.